These 10 T cell receptor beta chains share one sample of origin, sequenced in a study of shared clonotypes between healthy human individuals. Clones were read by immunoSEQ multiplex PCR, and TCRdb kept only the in-frame ones, dropping some. The table records about 2.1 million clones, about 92% of them present only once. As defined, naive CD8 cells were CD45RO-negative and positively selected for CCR7, with terminally differentiated effector memory CD45RA+ cells excluded. The sequenced material came from naive CD8+ T cells from PBMCs. The receptors were sampled from a man aged 18 to 29 in good health. Some clones in this sample may be carry-over from other donors' samples.

J is TRBJ2-5 and V is TRBV15, with D tentatively TRBD2 (6 bases). The germline gives CDR1 LNHNV, CDR2 YYDKDF (reference sequence). There are 13 residues in the CDR3. The ends were cut back, 6 bases at V and 2 bases at J, with 10 bases in the middle. For the CDR3, the DNA is TGTGCCACCAGTTCGGAGGGGCAAGAGACCCAGTACTTC. Translation gives CATSSEGQETQYF.

This chain connects TRBV28 to TRBJ2-7; maybe TRBD1 (6 bases). Germline V lookup: CDR1 MDHEN, CDR2 SYDVKM. The V and J ends lost 5 bases and 3 bases respectively, with 17 bases between them. The CDR3 spans 15 residues. The CDR3 is CASSPQPSQGYEQYF. The CDR3 nucleotides read TGTGCCAGCAGTCCGCAACCCTCACAGGGCTACGAGCAGTACTTC.

The V and J genes are TRBV13 and TRBJ2-5, with 9 bases aligning to TRBD1. The DNA end favors TRBJ2-7, so the J call may be wrong. Germline V gene sequence: CDR1 PRHDT, CDR2 FYEKMQ (reference sequence). The length of the CDR3 is 15 residues. CDR3 sequence (DNA): TGTGCCAGCAGCTCGGCCGGGACAGGGAGCTACGAGCAGTACTTC. Encoded protein: CASSSAGTGSYEQYF.

V is TRBV28 and J is TRBJ1-5, with a tentative D call TRBD1 (5 bases). Trimming pared 2 bases from V and 7 bases from J, leaving 9 bases between. Germline loops: CDR1 MDHEN, CDR2 SYDVKM. The CDR3 covers 13 residues. The CDR3 loop is CASSLRGMQPQHF. The CDR3 DNA reads TGTGCCAGCAGTTTACGGGGGATGCAGCCCCAGCATTTT.

The chain has TRBV27 and TRBJ2-7; TRBD2 aligns across 13 bases. Trimming at V came to 4 bases and at J to 2 bases, leaving 5 bases not matched to a gene. The germline gives CDR1 MNHEY, CDR2 SMNVEV (reference sequence). This CDR3 contains 16 residues. CDR3 protein: CASSSGLAGAPYEQYF. CDR3 DNA: TGTGCCAGCAGTTCCGGACTAGCGGGAGCGCCCTACGAGCAGTACTTC.

The rearrangement joins TRBV10-1 to TRBJ1-4; 7 bases fit TRBD1. The CDR3 contains 15 residues. Germline V gene sequence: CDR1 WNHNN, CDR2 SYGVQD (reference sequence). Trimming removed 6 bases from V and 1 base from J; junction bases left unmatched: 5. DNA for the CDR3: TGCGCCAGCAGCCGATACAGGGGAACTAATGAAAAACTGTTTTTT. Translated, it gives CASSRYRGTNEKLFF.

The chain uses TRBV10-3 and TRBJ2-2; no firm D call. The germline V gene encodes CDR1 ENHRY and CDR2 SYGVKD. The CDR3 is 16 residues long. Deletions cut 3 bases from V and 6 bases from J, with 17 bases between. The CDR3 DNA sequence: TGTGCCATCAGTGACCCCCTTAACGGGCAGGCCGGGGAGCTGTTTTTT. This encodes CAISDPLNGQAGELFF.

Comment on this clone: Other DNA variants within this sample encode the same CDR3. The V gene is TRBV7-9, the J gene TRBJ2-7, with 9 bases aligning to TRBD1. The germline V gene encodes CDR1 SEHNR and CDR2 FQNEAQ (reference sequence). After removal of 1 base from V and 4 bases from J, the junction contained 2 bases not matched to a gene. The CDR3 runs to 14 residues. CDR3 amino acids: CASSLEQGAYEQYF. CDR3 coding DNA: TGTGCCAGCAGCTTAGAACAGGGGGCGTACGAGCAGTACTTC.

The rearrangement joins TRBV6-5 to TRBJ2-3; TRBD1 might be the D (5 bases). Deletions cut 0 bases from V and 0 bases from J, with 7 bases between. This CDR3 contains 15 residues. Germline V gene sequence: CDR1 MNHEY, CDR2 SVGAGI. The CDR3 DNA reads as TGTGCCAGCAGTTACTCTACAGGTAGCACAGATACGCAGTATTTT. Translation: CASSYSTGSTDTQYF.

The V call is TRBV6-5, the J call TRBJ2-7; D gene ambiguous. The V gene lost 3 bases and the J gene lost 2 bases, with 11 bases spanning the gap. Germline assignment: CDR1 MNHEY and CDR2 SVGAGI. The CDR3 consists of 14 residues. The CDR3: CASSYGPGTYEQYF. The CDR3 bases are TGTGCCAGCAGTTATGGTCCAGGTACCTACGAGCAGTACTTC.